The 23 T cell receptor beta chains below come from one sample, sequenced in a study of cytomegalovirus exposure and HLA in healthy donors (dated by TCRdb to 2016 to 2017). Library generation was performed with the immunoSEQ multiplex PCR assay. The multiplex PCR relied on a mix of 60 forward primers for TCR Vbeta segments and 13 reverse primers for TCR Jbeta segments. Entries here come from immuneACCESS through TCRdb and include only in-frame sequences with V and J called. Some clones fail to appear in such tables; in the studies checked, an unresolved V gene covers under half of the shortfall, and the cause of the remainder is unknown. The sample table lists about 140,000 clones, approximately 83% of them with a count of one. Of the sample, about 3.4% is held by the ten largest clones. Source material: PBMCs. These receptors came from a man in his forties in good health and CMV-seronegative.

This clone has a handful of counts. This chain uses TRBV7-9 with TRBJ1-1, with D unclear. The CDR3 loop spans 13 amino acids. CDR1 SEHNR and CDR2 FQNEAQ come from the germline V gene (reference sequence). The V and J ends lost 1 base and 1 base respectively, with 4 bases between them. The CDR3 protein is CASSLVQNTEAFF. The DNA of the CDR3 is TGTGCCAGCAGCTTAGTTCAGAACACTGAAGCTTTCTTT.

The chain carries TRBV6-6 and TRBJ1-5; possible D gene TRBD1, 5 bases. V dropped 5 bases and J dropped 1 base, with 9 bases sitting between them. CDR3 size: 14 residues. Germline assignment: CDR1 MNHNY and CDR2 SVGAGI (reference sequence). The CDR3 DNA reads as TGTGCCAGCAGTCCTACAGGCAGCAATCAGCCCCAGCATTTT. This codes for CASSPTGSNQPQHF.

The chain recombines TRBV2 with TRBJ1-2, with D perhaps matching TRBD1 (5 bases). The CDR3 is 12 amino acids. Deletions cut 4 bases from V and 5 bases from J, with 8 bases between. Germline CDR1 and CDR2: SNHLY and FYNNEI. CDR3 in amino acids: CASSVGVYGYTF. CDR3 nucleotides: TGTGCCAGCAGTGTAGGGGTGTATGGCTACACCTTC.

This clone was seen only a few times. The chain carries TRBV4-3 and TRBJ2-3; D is uncertain. Trimming took off 0 bases at V and 2 bases at J, with 9 bases between the two ends. Germline V gene sequence: CDR1 LGHNA, CDR2 YSLEER. This CDR3 comprises 15 residues. The CDR3 reads CASSQDLSYTDTQYF. As DNA, the CDR3 is TGCGCCAGCAGCCAAGATTTGTCTTACACAGATACGCAGTATTTT.

CDR3 DNA sequence: TGTGCCAGCAGTTTATCCGGGTCTGAAAAACTGTTTTTT. Protein product: CASSLSGSEKLFF. This sequence joins TRBV27 and TRBJ1-4; D is undetermined. Germline-derived CDR1 and CDR2 are MNHEY and SMNVEV (reference sequence). There are 13 residues in the CDR3. The germline V and J ends were trimmed by 0 bases and 7 bases, with 6 bases remaining between them.

The gene calls are TRBV4-3 and TRBJ1-2; TRBD1 matches at 9 bases. Losses at the gene ends were 4 bases for V and 2 bases for J; bases not matched to a gene: 8. The germline gives CDR1 LGHNA, CDR2 YSLEER. The CDR3 length is 16 residues. The CDR3 region has the DNA TGCGCCAGCAGCCCGGGGACAGGGAAACCCAACTATGGCTACACCTTC. Its protein is CASSPGTGKPNYGYTF.

V usage is TRBV4-1 and J usage is TRBJ2-1; the D gene is possibly TRBD2 (6 bases). The CDR3 consists of 16 residues. Germline assignment: CDR1 MGHRA and CDR2 YSYEKL. V was cut by 3 bases and J by 0 bases, with 12 bases left in between. CDR3 loop: CASSHSGWSSYNEQFF. The CDR3 DNA reads as TGCGCCAGCAGCCACAGCGGGTGGAGCTCCTACAATGAGCAGTTCTTC.

V usage is TRBV30 and J usage is TRBJ1-2, with 11 bases lining up with TRBD1. CDR3 length: 15 residues. Trimming took 3 bases from V and 5 from J; bases not matched to a gene: 8. Germline-derived CDR1 and CDR2 are GTSNPN and SVGIG (reference sequence). CDR3 amino acids: CAWSVGQGAGYGYTF. CDR3 DNA sequence: TGTGCCTGGAGCGTAGGACAGGGGGCCGGGTATGGCTACACCTTC.

This rearrangement joins TRBV19 to TRBJ2-3, with D possibly being TRBD1 (7 bases). CDR3 length equals 16 residues. The germline V gene encodes CDR1 LNHDA and CDR2 SQIVND (reference sequence). V was pared by 4 bases and J by 2 bases, with 16 bases between. The CDR3 sequence: CASSTGGTVFTDTQYF. For the CDR3, the DNA is TGTGCCAGTAGTACCGGAGGGACAGTATTCACAGATACGCAGTATTTT.

This chain links TRBV18 with TRBJ1-1; no firm D call. V lost 0 bases to trimming and J lost 2 bases, with 7 bases between them. Germline V gene data show CDR1 as KGHSH and CDR2 as LQKENI. CDR3 size: 14 residues. CDR3 loop: CASSPPHSNTEAFF. The CDR3 DNA is TGTGCCAGCTCACCACCGCACAGCAACACTGAAGCTTTCTTT. The whole variable domain, filled in from reference TRBV18 and TRBJ1-1, reads NAGVMQNPRHLVRRRGQEARLRCSPMKGHSHVYWYRQLPEEGLKFMVYLQKENIIDESGMPKERFSAEFPKEGPSILRIQQVVRGDSAAYFCASSPPHSNTEAFFGQGTRLTVV.

The chain has TRBV7-2 and TRBJ1-1; D not resolved. Trimming removed 4 bases from V and 3 bases from J, with 18 bases in between. The CDR3 extends over 16 amino acids. Per the germline V gene, CDR1 is SGHTA and CDR2 is FQGNSA. The chain's CDR3 is CASSWGSYGGDTEAFF. The CDR3 region has the DNA TGTGCCAGCAGCTGGGGTTCTTACGGAGGTGACACTGAAGCTTTCTTT.

J is TRBJ1-3 and V is TRBV4-3, with 10 bases lining up with TRBD1. The CDR3 spans 14 residues. CDR1 is LGHNA and CDR2 is YSLEER in the germline V gene. V lost 4 bases and J lost 8; bases outside the gene matches: 5. The CDR3, as DNA: TGCGCCAGCAGCCCGACAGGGGGCACGGACACCATATATTTT. This codes for CASSPTGGTDTIYF.

The gene calls are TRBV10-3 and TRBJ1-2; D unclear. The CDR3 length is 14 residues. Per the germline V gene, CDR1 is ENHRY and CDR2 is SYGVKD. Trimming removed 4 bases at V and 1 base at J, with 10 bases between. The CDR3 bases are TGTGCCATCAGTGCTTCCGGGAATAACTATGGCTACACCTTC. The encoded protein is CAISASGNNYGYTF.

The chain carries TRBV7-3 and TRBJ2-7, with 11 bases matching TRBD2. Germline values: CDR1 SGHTA, CDR2 FQGTGA. J gave up 3 bases and V 5 bases, and 3 bases lay outside the gene matches. The CDR3 has 14 residues. In DNA form, the CDR3 reads TGTGCCAGCAGCCTCCTAGCGGGGGGCTACGAGCAGTACTTC. The encoded protein is CASSLLAGGYEQYF.

The rearrangement links TRBV7-9 to TRBJ1-5; 7 bases are shared with TRBD1. The germline V gene has CDR1 SEHNR and CDR2 FQNEAQ (reference sequence). J lost 5 bases, V lost 5 bases, and 9 bases had no gene match. The CDR3 extends over 15 amino acids. The CDR3 DNA is TGTGCCAGCAGCCCCCAGGGGGGTTGGGATCAGCCCCAGCATTTT. It is translated as CASSPQGGWDQPQHF.

The chain joins TRBV5-1 to TRBJ1-2, with D unclear. Germline V gene data show CDR1 as SGHRS and CDR2 as YFSETQ. V was trimmed by 4 bases and J by 2 bases, leaving 9 bases between them. The CDR3 extends over 13 amino acids. DNA of the CDR3: TGCGCCAGCAGCGTCCGGGAGAACTATGGCTACACCTTC. Protein: CASSVRENYGYTF.

This clone was observed a handful of times. The chain recombines TRBV30 with TRBJ2-5, with TRBD2 matching over 13 bases. Trimming cost V 3 bases and J 9 bases; bases outside gene matches: 13. CDR1 and CDR2 from the germline V gene are GTSNPN and SVGIG (reference sequence). The CDR3 consists of 16 residues. CDR3 sequence: CAWSRLAGGLKGAQYF. As DNA, the CDR3 is TGTGCCTGGAGCAGACTAGCGGGAGGCCTCAAGGGGGCCCAGTACTTC.

The chain carries TRBV28 and TRBJ2-7; perhaps TRBD2 as D (5 bases). The V end lost 7 bases, the J end lost 4 bases, and 11 bases lay between the germline ends. The CDR3 consists of 12 residues. CDR1 MDHEN and CDR2 SYDVKM come from the germline V gene. The CDR3 is CASTSGRYEQYF. In DNA form, the CDR3 reads TGTGCCAGCACTTCGGGAAGGTACGAGCAGTACTTC.

The chain combines TRBV9 with TRBJ1-1; 8 positions agree with TRBD1. This CDR3 comprises 16 residues. Germline V CDR1 and CDR2: SGDLS, YYNGEE. The J segment lost 7 bases and the V segment lost 4 bases, leaving 15 bases of the junction unmatched. The CDR3 protein is CASSSPPPDRDGEAFF. As DNA, the CDR3 is TGTGCCAGCAGCTCCCCCCCTCCGGACAGGGATGGTGAAGCTTTCTTT.

Comments on this clone: This sample also contains other DNA sequences that code for the same CDR3. The chain uses TRBV4-3 and TRBJ1-1; 10 nucleotides line up with TRBD1. Germline CDR1 LGHNA, CDR2 YSLEER. J was trimmed by 6 bases and V by 0 bases; bases with no gene match: 7. The CDR3 loop spans 16 amino acids. Here the CDR3 reads CASSQDRGTGVPEAFF. CDR3 nucleotide sequence: TGCGCCAGCAGCCAAGATAGGGGGACAGGGGTGCCTGAAGCTTTCTTT.

The chain is built from TRBV10-3 and TRBJ2-7; D perhaps matches TRBD1 (9 bases). This CDR3 comprises 18 residues. The germline V gene encodes CDR1 ENHRY and CDR2 SYGVKD. Trimming pared 4 bases from V and 6 bases from J, leaving 28 bases between. In DNA, the CDR3 is TGTGCCATCAGTGGGGACAGGGTTAGAGTCAGCGGGAGCGGCGAGCAGTACTTC. The encoded protein is CAISGDRVRVSGSGEQYF.

The J gene is TRBJ1-2, the V gene TRBV4-1, with D perhaps TRBD1 (5 bases). The CDR3 loop spans 14 amino acids. The V end was cut by 4 bases, the J end by 3 bases, with 12 bases between. Germline CDR1 reads MGHRA; CDR2 reads YSYEKL. This CDR3 reads CASSPLPGDYGYTF. CDR3 coding DNA: TGCGCCAGCAGCCCGCTACCGGGGGACTATGGCTACACCTTC.

The rearrangement joins TRBV19 to TRBJ1-2; 7 bases are a match to TRBD1. Germline-derived CDR1 and CDR2 are LNHDA and SQIVND (reference sequence). The CDR3 contains 16 residues. Losses at the gene ends were 5 bases for V and 0 bases for J; bases not matched to a gene: 9. The CDR3 is CASSFHDREPNYGYTF. CDR3 DNA: TGTGCCAGTAGTTTCCACGACAGGGAACCTAACTATGGCTACACCTTC.